Sequencing of this T cell receptor beta chain was carried out in a study of a mutant IDH1 vaccine in newly diagnosed glioma. For the study at large: The patients were given eight vaccinations, one each in weeks 1, 3, 5, 7, 11, 15, 19 and 23. Treated patients had a mean age of approximately 40 years and an approximately 62% male, around 38% female split. Earlier treatment was radiotherapy, temozolomide, or both, with most getting both.

Sequencing was performed with immunoSEQ multiplex PCR; in TCRdb, only in-frame clones are kept and a portion is missing. The sample contains about 42,000 clones, roughly 85% of which appear only once. The CDR3 extends over 13 amino acids. Trimming cost V 10 bases and J 2 bases; bases outside gene matches: 6. Germline V lookup: CDR1 LNHDA, CDR2 SQIVND (reference sequence). Time point given: week 5, during vaccination. It was 300 ug of mutant IDH1 20-mer peptide that made up each vaccine dose, given with topical imiquimod. As concerns this clone: Its target is unknown.

General study results and limits: Vaccination elicited immune responses in around 93% of patients.

The gene calls are TRBV19 and TRBJ2-7; 9 bases are a match to TRBD1. Source: PBMCs, taken from a glioma patient whose treatment included an IDH1 peptide vaccine. The TCR originated in a man in his forties with glioma. This CDR3 is CATGQGPTYEQYF. The CDR3 nucleotides read TGTGCCACCGGACAGGGGCCTACCTACGAGCAGTACTTC.